This T cell receptor (beta chain) was identified in a study of neoadjuvant nivolumab and ipilimumab in lung cancer. At the level of the study: Patients got nivolumab 3 mg/kg on days 1, 15 and 29; combination added ipilimumab 1 mg/kg day 1. Study-level findings and limits: Resected tumors had greater TCR richness and clonality than uninvolved lung. Blood richness before therapy tracked richness in tumors resected after neoadjuvant therapy.

Only one count was recorded for this clone. As yet, its antigen is unknown. V lost 4 bases to trimming and J lost 7 bases, with 17 bases between them. Germline V gives CDR1 SQVTM, CDR2 ANQGSEA. CDR3 length: 14 amino acids. The data were produced by immunoSEQ multiplex PCR, yet TCRdb's version contains in-frame clones alone and is incomplete. The sample yields approximately 19,000 clones, more than 75% seen once. The sample was peripheral blood, taken before neoadjuvant nivolumab, alone or with ipilimumab. The receptor comes from an adult with non-small cell lung cancer. The V and J genes are TRBV29-1 and TRBJ2-1; a weak D match, TRBD2 (7 bases). CDR3 in DNA: TGCAGCGTTGGAGCTGGGGGGGCCGGGAATGAGCAGTTCTTC. It yields the protein CSVGAGGAGNEQFF.